This TCR beta chain stems from a study of cytomegalovirus exposure and HLA in healthy donors. Trimming took 4 bases from V and 4 from J; bases not matched to a gene: 5. The CDR3 length is 14 residues. The germline CDR1 and CDR2 sequences are SQVTM and ANQGSEA. On this clone itself: Its antigen remains unknown.

Study-wide points: The study put 150 to 200 TCR beta chains on its list as cytomegalovirus-associated.

TCRdb keeps only in-frame clones here, not all; method: immunoSEQ multiplex PCR. The sample lists 200,000 or so clones, roughly 83% seen once, with roughly 5.5% in the top ten. The sequence was collected from a woman aged 18-30 years in good health and CMV-seronegative. What was sequenced was PBMCs. The V call is TRBV29-1, the J call TRBJ2-1; 9 bases match TRBD1. The CDR3 DNA is TGCAGCGTTGCACAGGGGGCGGTTTACAATGAGCAGTTCTTC. Its protein product is CSVAQGAVYNEQFF.